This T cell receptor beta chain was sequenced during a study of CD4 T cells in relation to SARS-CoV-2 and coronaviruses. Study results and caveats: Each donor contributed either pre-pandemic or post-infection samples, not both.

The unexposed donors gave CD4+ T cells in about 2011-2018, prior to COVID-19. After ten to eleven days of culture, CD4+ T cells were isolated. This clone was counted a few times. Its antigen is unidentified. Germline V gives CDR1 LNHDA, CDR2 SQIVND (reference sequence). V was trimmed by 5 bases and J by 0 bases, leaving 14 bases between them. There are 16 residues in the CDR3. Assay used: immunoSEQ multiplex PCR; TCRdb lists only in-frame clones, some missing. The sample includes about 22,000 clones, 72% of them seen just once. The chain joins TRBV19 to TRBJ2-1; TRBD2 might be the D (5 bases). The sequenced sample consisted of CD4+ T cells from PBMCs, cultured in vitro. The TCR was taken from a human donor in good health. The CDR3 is CASSPQAASSYNEQFF. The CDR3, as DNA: TGTGCCAGTAGTCCCCAAGCGGCTAGCTCCTACAATGAGCAGTTCTTC. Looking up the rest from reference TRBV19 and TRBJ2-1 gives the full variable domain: DGGITQSPKYLFRKEGQNVTLSCEQNLNHDAMYWYRQDPGQGLRLIYYSQIVNDFQKGDIAEGYSVSREKKESFPLTVTSAQKNPTAFYLCASSPQAASSYNEQFFGPGTRLTVL.